The 15 T cell receptor beta chains given below trace back to one sample, sequenced in a study of blood T cell repertoires in COVID-19. Profiled with immunoSEQ multiplex PCR; TCRdb holds only in-frame clones, not every one. This table holds some 70,000 clones, around 82% found once. Sequenced input: peripheral blood. The receptors were gathered from a woman aged 55-75 years with acute or convalescent COVID-19.

This rearrangement joins TRBV30 to TRBJ1-3; D is undetermined. The CDR3 has 14 residues. Trimming removed 0 bases at V and 8 bases at J, with 14 bases between. Germline CDR1 reads GTSNPN; CDR2 reads SVGIG (reference sequence). The CDR3, as DNA: TGTGCCTGGAGTGTAGGAGCCGGGTATGACACCATATATTTT. Amino acid sequence: CAWSVGAGYDTIYF.

This clone occurred once. This chain connects TRBV28 to TRBJ1-1; TRBD1 agrees at 7 bases. CDR3 length equals 14 residues. V shed 7 bases and J 2 bases; nucleotides not matched to a gene: 7. Germline CDR1 reads MDHEN; CDR2 reads SYDVKM. CDR3 nucleotides: TGTGCCAGCACCTCCTCAGGGGGTAACACTGAAGCTTTCTTT. Translated, it gives CASTSSGGNTEAFF.

The chain combines TRBV5-1 with TRBJ1-3; D uncertain. The CDR3 is 15 amino acids. Trimming cost V 6 bases and J 0 bases, with 13 bases left between them. Per the germline V gene, CDR1 is SGHRS and CDR2 is YFSETQ. For the CDR3, the DNA is TGCGCCAGCAACATGGACGGACTCTCTGGAAACACCATATATTTT. It specifies CASNMDGLSGNTIYF.

J is TRBJ1-3 and V is TRBV3-1 (or the pseudogene TRBV3-2); 9 bases are a match to TRBD1. Germline trimming cut 4 bases from V and 2 bases from J; bases unmatched to any gene: 3. Germline assignment: CDR1 LGHDT and CDR2 YNNKEL (reference sequence). The CDR3 length is 15 residues. CDR3: CASSPRDRAGNTIYF. CDR3 DNA sequence: TGTGCCAGCAGCCCACGGGACAGGGCTGGAAACACCATATATTTT.

The chain has TRBV5-1 and TRBJ1-1; D uncertain. Germline V lookup: CDR1 SGHRS, CDR2 YFSETQ. With 0 bases removed from V and 6 bases from J, the gap between germline ends came to 15 bases. This CDR3 is 15 amino acids long. The CDR3 protein is CASSLDLGRKAEAFF. Written as DNA, the CDR3 is TGCGCCAGCAGCTTGGACCTAGGGAGGAAAGCTGAAGCTTTCTTT.

This clone was observed once. DNA for the CDR3: TGCGCCAGCAGCCCGCTAGGTCCCAACACCGGGGAGCTGTTTTTT. Translated: CASSPLGPNTGELFF. The chain uses TRBV5-1 and TRBJ2-2; D unresolved. V gave up 4 bases and J gave up 2 bases, with 12 bases separating them. CDR3 length: 15 residues. Germline CDR1 reads SGHRS; CDR2 reads YFSETQ.

The J gene is TRBJ1-5, the V gene TRBV2; possibly TRBD1 for D (5 bases). Trimming cost V 1 base and J 2 bases, with 18 bases left between them. Germline V gives CDR1 SNHLY, CDR2 FYNNEI. This CDR3 has 18 amino acids. CDR3 bases: TGTGCCAGCAGTGAAGGATATTCAGGGTTTCGGGGCAATCAGCCCCAGCATTTT. This codes for CASSEGYSGFRGNQPQHF.

V gene TRBV5-5 combines with J gene TRBJ1-6, with D possibly matching TRBD1 (5 bases). Germline loops: CDR1 SGHKS, CDR2 YYEKEE (reference sequence). The CDR3 spans 14 residues. The V and J ends lost 0 bases and 7 bases respectively, with 8 bases between them. The CDR3 nucleotides are TGTGCCAGCAGCTTGGGACAGAGAAATTCACCCCTCCACTTT. As protein: CASSLGQRNSPLHF.

This clone was seen only once. The rearrangement uses TRBV29-1 and TRBJ1-1; tentatively, D is TRBD1 (5 bases). Deletions cut 6 bases from V and 6 bases from J, with 11 bases between. CDR1 is SQVTM, CDR2 ANQGSEA, per germline. There are 11 residues in the CDR3. CDR3 sequence reads: CSVADSAEAFF. The CDR3 DNA is TGCAGCGTCGCTGACAGCGCTGAAGCTTTCTTT.

The gene calls are TRBV7-9 and TRBJ1-2; TRBD1 matches at 9 bases. The CDR3 sequence is 14 residues long. J gave up 1 base and V 3 bases, and 0 bases lay outside the gene matches. From germline, CDR1 is SEHNR and CDR2 FQNEAQ (reference sequence). This CDR3 is CASSLTGGNYGYTF. DNA of the CDR3: TGTGCCAGCAGCTTGACAGGGGGTAACTATGGCTACACCTTC.

This clone has just a few counts. V is TRBV5-4 and J is TRBJ1-1, with D maybe TRBD1 (5 bases). CDR1 and CDR2 from the germline V gene are SGHNT and YYREEE (reference sequence). The CDR3 runs 13 residues. Trimming cost V 4 bases and J 6 bases, with 13 bases left between them. The CDR3 DNA reads TGTGCCAGCAGCCGGGGGAATTGGGCTGAAGCTTTCTTT. Residues: CASSRGNWAEAFF.

The table lists this clone with a few counts. The chain links TRBV6-5 to TRBJ1-1; D is possibly TRBD1 (6 bases). Trimming pared 9 bases from V and 0 bases from J, leaving 11 bases between. The CDR3 consists of 13 residues. Looked up from germline, CDR1 is MNHEY and CDR2 is SVGAGI. This CDR3 is CASNGQLNTEAFF. CDR3 DNA: TGTGCCAGTAATGGACAGTTGAACACTGAAGCTTTCTTT.

The V call is TRBV18, the J call TRBJ1-6; TRBD1 matches at 7 bases. The trim removed 2 bases at V and 9 bases at J, leaving 13 bases unmatched. Germline V CDR1 and CDR2: KGHSH, LQKENI. CDR3 size: 17 residues. CDR3 loop: CASSPGRQGLFGSPLHF. The CDR3 region has the DNA TGTGCCAGCTCACCAGGGAGACAGGGATTGTTCGGTTCACCCCTCCACTTT.

The chain uses TRBV9 and TRBJ1-2; 10 bases fit TRBD1. Trimming cost V 0 bases and J 8 bases; bases outside gene matches: 7. Looked up from germline, CDR1 is SGDLS and CDR2 is YYNGEE. The CDR3 covers 15 residues. CDR3 in DNA: TGTGCCAGCAGCGTAGAGGGGGGACAGGGGAAAGGCTACACCTTC. Amino acid sequence: CASSVEGGQGKGYTF.

The chain links TRBV6-5 to TRBJ1-6, with D possibly being TRBD1 (5 bases). This CDR3 comprises 14 residues. Per germline, CDR1 MNHEY and CDR2 SVGAGI. V was pared by 6 bases and J by 7 bases, with 13 bases between. CDR3 protein: CASRWGEDNSPLHF. The CDR3 DNA reads TGTGCCAGCAGATGGGGGGAGGACAATTCACCCCTCCACTTT.